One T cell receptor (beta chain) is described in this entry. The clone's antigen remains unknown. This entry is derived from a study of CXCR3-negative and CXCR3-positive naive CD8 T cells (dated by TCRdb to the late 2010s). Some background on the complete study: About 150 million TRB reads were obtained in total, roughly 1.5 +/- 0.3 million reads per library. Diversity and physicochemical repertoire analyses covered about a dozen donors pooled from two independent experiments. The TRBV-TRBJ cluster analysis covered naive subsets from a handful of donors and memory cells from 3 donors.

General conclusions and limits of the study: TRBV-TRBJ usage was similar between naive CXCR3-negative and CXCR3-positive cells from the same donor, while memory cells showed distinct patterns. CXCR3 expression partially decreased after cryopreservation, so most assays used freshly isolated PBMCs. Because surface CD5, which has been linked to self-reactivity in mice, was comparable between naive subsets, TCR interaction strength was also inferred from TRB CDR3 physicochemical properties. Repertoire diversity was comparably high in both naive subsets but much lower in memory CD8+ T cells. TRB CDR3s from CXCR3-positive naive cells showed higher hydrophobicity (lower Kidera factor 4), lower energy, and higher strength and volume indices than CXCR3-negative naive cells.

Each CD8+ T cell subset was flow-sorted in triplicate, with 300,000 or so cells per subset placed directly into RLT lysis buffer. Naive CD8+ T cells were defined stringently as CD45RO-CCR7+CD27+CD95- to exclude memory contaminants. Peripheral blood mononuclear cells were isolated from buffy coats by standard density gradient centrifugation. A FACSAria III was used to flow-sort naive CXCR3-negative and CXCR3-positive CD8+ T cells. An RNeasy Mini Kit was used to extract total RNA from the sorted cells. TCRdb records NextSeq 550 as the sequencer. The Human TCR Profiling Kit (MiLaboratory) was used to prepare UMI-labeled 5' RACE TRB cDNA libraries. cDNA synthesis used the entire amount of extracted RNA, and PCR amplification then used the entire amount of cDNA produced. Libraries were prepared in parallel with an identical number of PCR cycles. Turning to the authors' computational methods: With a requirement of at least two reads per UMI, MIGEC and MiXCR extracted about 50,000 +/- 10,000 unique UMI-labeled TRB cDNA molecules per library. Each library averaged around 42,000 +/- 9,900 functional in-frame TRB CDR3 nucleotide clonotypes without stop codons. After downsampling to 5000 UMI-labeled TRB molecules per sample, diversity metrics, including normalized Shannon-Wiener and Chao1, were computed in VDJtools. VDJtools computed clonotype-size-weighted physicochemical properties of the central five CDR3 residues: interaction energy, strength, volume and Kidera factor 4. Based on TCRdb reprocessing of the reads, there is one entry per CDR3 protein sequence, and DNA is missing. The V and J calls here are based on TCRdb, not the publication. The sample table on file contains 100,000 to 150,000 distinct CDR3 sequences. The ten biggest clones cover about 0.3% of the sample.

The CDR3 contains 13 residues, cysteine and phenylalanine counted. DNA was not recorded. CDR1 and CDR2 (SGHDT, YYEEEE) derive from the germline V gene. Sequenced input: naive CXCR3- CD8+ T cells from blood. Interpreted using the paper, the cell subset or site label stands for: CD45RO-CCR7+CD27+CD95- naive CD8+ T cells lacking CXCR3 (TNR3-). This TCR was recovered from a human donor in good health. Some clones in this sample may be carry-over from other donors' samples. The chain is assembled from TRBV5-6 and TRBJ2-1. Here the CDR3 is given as CASSSGTIDEQFF.